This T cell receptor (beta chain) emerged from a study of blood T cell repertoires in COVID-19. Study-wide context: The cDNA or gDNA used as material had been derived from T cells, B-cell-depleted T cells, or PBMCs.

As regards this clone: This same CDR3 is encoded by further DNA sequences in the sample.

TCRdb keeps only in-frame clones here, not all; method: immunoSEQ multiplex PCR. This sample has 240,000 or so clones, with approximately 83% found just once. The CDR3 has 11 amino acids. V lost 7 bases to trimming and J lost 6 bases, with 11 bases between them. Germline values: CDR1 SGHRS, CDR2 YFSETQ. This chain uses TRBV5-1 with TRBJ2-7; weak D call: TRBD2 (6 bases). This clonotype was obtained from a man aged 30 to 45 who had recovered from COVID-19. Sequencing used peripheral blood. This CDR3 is CASGTGTEQYF. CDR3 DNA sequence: TGCGCCAGCGGGACTGGGACCGAGCAGTACTTC.